This T cell receptor beta chain came from a study of identical twins. Each CDR3 protein is one row after TCRdb ran MiXCR on the 5' RACE reads. The sample has some 730,000 distinct CDR3 sequences, over 15% seen once. The CDR3 length is 14 residues. The V end lost 1 base, the J end lost 8 bases, and 11 bases lay between the germline ends. In germline, CDR1 is SGHTA, CDR2 FQGNSA. Only healthy Caucasians were included as donors. These sequences were also reported in another study, on T cells expressing NK-cell markers. That paper states: Seropositivity for HCMV was found in seven of the eight sequenced donors, with one seronegative. Whether expanded NKG2C+ T cell clones were HCMV-specific remained unclear.

The origin of this receptor is a woman between 18 and 29 years old in good health. Sequenced material: PBMCs. The chain links TRBV7-2 to TRBJ2-2; D perhaps matches TRBD1 (5 bases). The CDR3 DNA follows: TGTGCCAGCAGCTTAGAGGGGTATCAAGGGGAGCTGTTTTTT. This codes for CASSLEGYQGELFF.